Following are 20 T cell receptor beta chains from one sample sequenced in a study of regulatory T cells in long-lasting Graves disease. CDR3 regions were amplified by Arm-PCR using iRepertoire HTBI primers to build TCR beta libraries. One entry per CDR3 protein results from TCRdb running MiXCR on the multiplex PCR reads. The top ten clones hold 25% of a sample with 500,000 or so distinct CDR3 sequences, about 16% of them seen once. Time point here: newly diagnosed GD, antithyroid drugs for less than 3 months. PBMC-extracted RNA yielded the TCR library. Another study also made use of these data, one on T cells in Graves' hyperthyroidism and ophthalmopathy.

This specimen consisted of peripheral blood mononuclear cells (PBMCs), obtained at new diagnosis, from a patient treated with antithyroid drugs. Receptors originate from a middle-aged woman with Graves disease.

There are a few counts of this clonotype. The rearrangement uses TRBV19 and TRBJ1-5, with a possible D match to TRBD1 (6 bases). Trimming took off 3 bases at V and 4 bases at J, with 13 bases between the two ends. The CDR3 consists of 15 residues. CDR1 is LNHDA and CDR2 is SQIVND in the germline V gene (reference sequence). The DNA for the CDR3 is TGTGCCAGTAGTATGGCGGGGGGCGGGAATCAGCCCCAGCATTTT. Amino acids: CASSMAGGGNQPQHF.

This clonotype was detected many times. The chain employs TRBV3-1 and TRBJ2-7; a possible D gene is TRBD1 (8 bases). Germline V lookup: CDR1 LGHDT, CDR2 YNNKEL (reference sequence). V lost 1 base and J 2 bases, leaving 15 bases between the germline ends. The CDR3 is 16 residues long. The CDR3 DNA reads TGTGCCAGCAGCCAAGCAATCACAGGGGGGGCCTACGAGCAGTACTTC. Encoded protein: CASSQAITGGAYEQYF.

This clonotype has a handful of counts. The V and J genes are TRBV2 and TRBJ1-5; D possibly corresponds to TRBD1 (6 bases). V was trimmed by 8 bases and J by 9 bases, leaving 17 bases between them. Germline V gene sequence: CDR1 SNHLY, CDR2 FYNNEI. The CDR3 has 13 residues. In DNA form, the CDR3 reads TGTGCCAGCGGACGGGAGGGGGAATGGCCCCAGCATTTT. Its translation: CASGREGEWPQHF.

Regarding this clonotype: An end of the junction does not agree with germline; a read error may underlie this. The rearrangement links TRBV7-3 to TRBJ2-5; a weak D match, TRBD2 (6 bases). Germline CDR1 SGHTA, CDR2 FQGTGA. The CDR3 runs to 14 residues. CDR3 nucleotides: TGTGCCAGCAGCTTAAGTGCGGGGCAAGGGACCCAGTACTTC. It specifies CASSLSAGQGTQYF.

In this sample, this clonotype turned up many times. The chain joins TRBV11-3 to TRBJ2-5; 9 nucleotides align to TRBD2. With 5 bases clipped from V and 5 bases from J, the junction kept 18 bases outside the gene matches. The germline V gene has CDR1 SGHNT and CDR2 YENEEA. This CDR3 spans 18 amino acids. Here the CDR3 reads CASSDAAGTSNEMETQYF. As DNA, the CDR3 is TGTGCCAGCAGCGACGCAGCCGGGACTAGCAATGAGATGGAGACCCAGTACTTC.

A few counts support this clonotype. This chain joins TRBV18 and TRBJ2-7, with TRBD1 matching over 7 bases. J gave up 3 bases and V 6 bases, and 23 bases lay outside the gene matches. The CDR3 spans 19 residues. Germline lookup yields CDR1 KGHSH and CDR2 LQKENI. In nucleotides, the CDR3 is TGTGCCAGCTCTGGGGACAGATACTACGGTTACCTACCGGGCTACGAGCAGTACTTC. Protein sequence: CASSGDRYYGYLPGYEQYF.

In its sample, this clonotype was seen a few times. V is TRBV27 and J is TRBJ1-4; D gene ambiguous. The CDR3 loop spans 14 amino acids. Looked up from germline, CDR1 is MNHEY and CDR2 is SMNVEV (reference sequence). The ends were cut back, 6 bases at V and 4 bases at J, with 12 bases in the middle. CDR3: CASRRAQSNEKLFF. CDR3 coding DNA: TGTGCCAGCAGGCGGGCCCAGAGTAATGAAAAACTGTTTTTT. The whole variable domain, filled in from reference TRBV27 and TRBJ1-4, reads EAQVTQNPRYLITVTGKKLTVTCSQNMNHEYMSWYRQDPGLGLRQIYYSMNVEVTDKGDVPEGYKVSRKEKRNFPLILESPSPNQTSLYFCASRRAQSNEKLFFGSGTQLSVL.

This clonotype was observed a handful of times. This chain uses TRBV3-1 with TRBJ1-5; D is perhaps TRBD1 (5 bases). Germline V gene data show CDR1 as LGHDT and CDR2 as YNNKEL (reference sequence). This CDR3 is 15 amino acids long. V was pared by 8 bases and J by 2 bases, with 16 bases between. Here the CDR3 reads CASAASQGGNQPQHF. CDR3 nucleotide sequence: TGTGCCAGCGCAGCCTCCCAAGGGGGCAATCAGCCCCAGCATTTT.

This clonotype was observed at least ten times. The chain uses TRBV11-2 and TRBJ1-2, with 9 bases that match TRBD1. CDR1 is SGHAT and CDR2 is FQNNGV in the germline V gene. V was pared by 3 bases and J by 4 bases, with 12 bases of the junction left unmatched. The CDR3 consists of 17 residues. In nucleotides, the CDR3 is TGTGCCAGCAGCTTTACGGCCGCGGGACAGGGTTTCTATGGCTACACCTTC. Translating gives CASSFTAAGQGFYGYTF.

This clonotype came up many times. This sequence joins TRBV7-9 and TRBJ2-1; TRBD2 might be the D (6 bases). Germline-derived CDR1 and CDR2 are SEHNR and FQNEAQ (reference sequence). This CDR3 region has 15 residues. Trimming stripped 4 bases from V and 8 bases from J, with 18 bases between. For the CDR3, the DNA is TGTGCCAGCAGCTCACCGGGACTCGGTGTGGATGAGCAGTTCTTC. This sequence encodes CASSSPGLGVDEQFF.

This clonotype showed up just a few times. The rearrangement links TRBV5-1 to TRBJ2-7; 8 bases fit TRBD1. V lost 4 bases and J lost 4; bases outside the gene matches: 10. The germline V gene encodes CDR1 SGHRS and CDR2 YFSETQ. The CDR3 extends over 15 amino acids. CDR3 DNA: TGCGCCAGCAGCCCCCGGACAGGGAAAGAGTACGAGCAGTACTTC. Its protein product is CASSPRTGKEYEQYF.

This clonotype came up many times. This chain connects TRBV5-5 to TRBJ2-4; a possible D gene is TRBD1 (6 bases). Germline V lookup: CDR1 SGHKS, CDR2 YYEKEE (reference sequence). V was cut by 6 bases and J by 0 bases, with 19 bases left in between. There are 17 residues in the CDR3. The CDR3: CASTTRGDTIAKNIQYF. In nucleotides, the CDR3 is TGTGCCAGCACCACGAGAGGGGACACTATAGCCAAAAACATTCAGTACTTC.

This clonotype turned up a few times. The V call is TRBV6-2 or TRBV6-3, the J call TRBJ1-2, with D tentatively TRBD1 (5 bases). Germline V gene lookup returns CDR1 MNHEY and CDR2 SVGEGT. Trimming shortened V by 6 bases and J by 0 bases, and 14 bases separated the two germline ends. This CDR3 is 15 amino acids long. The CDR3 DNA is TGTGCCAGCAGCCCCGGGACGGATGCTAACTATGGCTACACCTTC. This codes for CASSPGTDANYGYTF.

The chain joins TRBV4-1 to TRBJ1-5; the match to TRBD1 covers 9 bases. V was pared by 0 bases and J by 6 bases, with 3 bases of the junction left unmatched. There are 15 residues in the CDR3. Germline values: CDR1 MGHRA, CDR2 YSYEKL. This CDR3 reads CASSQEDRGGQPQHF. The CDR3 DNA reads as TGCGCCAGCAGCCAAGAGGACAGGGGTGGTCAGCCCCAGCATTTT.

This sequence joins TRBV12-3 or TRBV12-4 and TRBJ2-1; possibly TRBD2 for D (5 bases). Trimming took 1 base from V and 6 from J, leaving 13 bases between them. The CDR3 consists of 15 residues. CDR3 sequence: CASSLGLLRFNEQFF. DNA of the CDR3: TGTGCCAGCAGTTTAGGACTACTCAGGTTCAATGAGCAGTTCTTC.

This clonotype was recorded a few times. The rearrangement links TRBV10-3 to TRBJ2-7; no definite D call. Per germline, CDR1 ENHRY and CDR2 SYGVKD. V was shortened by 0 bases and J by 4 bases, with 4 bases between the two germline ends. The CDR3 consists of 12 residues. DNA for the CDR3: TGTGCCATCAGTGAGTCTACGTACGAGCAGTACTTC. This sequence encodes CAISESTYEQYF.

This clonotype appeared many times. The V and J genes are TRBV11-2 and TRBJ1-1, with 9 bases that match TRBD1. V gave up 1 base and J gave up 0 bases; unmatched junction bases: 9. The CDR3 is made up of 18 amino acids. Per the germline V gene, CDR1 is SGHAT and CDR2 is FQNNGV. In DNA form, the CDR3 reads TGTGCCAGCAGCTTAGGGCGGACCGGGACAGGGATGAACACTGAAGCTTTCTTT. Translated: CASSLGRTGTGMNTEAFF.

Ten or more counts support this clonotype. The CDR3 DNA reads TGTGCCAGCAGAATCCGGGACAGGGAATCCTACGAGCAGTACTTC. As protein: CASRIRDRESYEQYF. This chain links TRBV6-1 with TRBJ2-7; 9 nucleotides match TRBD1. CDR1 and CDR2 (germline): MNHNS, SASEGT. This CDR3 is built from 15 residues. V trimming: 6 bases; J trimming: 1 base; junction bases outside the gene matches: 7.

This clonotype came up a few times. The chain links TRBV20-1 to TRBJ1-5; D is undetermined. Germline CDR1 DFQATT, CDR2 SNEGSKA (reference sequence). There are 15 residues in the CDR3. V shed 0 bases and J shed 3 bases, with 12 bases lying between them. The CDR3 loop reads CSARDATADNQPQHF. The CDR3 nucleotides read TGCAGTGCTAGAGATGCGACGGCCGACAATCAGCCCCAGCATTTT.

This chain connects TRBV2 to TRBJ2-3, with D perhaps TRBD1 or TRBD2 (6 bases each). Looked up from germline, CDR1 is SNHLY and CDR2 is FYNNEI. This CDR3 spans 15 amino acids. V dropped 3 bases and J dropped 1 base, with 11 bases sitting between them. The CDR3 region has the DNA TGTGCCAGCAGTGAGGGGGGCGGGGGCACAGATACGCAGTATTTT. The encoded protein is CASSEGGGGTDTQYF.